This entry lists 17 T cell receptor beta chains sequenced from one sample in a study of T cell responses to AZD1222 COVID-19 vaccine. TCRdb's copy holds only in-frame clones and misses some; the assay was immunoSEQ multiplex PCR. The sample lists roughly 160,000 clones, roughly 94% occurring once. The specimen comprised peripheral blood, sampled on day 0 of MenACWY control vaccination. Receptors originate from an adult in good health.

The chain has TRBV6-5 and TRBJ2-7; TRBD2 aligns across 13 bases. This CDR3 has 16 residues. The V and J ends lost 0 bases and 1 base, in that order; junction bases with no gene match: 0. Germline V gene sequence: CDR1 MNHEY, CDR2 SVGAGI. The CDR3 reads CASSYSGLAGSYEQYF. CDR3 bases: TGTGCCAGCAGTTACTCGGGACTAGCGGGATCCTACGAGCAGTACTTC.

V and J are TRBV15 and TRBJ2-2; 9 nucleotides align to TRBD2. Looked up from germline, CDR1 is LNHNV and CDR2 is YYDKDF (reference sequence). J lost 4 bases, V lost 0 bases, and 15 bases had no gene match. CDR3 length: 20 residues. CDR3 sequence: CATSRDAGGVAGHLTGELFF. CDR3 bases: TGTGCCACCAGCAGAGATGCGGGGGGGGTAGCGGGACACCTCACCGGGGAGCTGTTTTTT.

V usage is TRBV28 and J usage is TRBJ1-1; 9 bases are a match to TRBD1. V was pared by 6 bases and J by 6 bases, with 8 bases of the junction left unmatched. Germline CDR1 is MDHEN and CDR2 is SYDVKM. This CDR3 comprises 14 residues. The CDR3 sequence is CASRTQQGASEAFF. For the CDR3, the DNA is TGTGCCAGCAGGACCCAACAGGGGGCGTCTGAAGCTTTCTTT.

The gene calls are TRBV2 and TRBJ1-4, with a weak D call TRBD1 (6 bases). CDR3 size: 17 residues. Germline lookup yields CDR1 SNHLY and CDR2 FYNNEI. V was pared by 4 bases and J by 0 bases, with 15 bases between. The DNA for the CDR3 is TGTGCCAGCAGTGCTACAGGGCCACGTTCAACTAATGAAAAACTGTTTTTT. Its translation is CASSATGPRSTNEKLFF.

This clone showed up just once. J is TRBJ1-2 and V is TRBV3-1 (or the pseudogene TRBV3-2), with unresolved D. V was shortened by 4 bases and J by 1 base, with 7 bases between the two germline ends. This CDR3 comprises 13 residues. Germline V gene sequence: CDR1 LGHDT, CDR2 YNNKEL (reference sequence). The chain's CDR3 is CASSPTLNYGYTF. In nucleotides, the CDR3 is TGTGCCAGCAGCCCCACACTTAACTATGGCTACACCTTC.

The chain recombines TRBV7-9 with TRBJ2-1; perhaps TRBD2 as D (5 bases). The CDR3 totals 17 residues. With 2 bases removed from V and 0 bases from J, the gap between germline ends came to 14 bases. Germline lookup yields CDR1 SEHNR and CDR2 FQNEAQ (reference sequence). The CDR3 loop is CASSLLASWFSYNEQFF. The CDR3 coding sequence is TGTGCCAGCAGCTTATTGGCTAGCTGGTTCTCCTACAATGAGCAGTTCTTC. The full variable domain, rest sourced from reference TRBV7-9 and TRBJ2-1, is DTGVSQNPRHKITKRGQNVTFRCDPISEHNRLYWYRQTLGQGPEFLTYFQNEAQLEKSRLLSDRFSAERPKGSFSTLEIQRTEQGDSAMYLCASSLLASWFSYNEQFFGPGTRLTVL.

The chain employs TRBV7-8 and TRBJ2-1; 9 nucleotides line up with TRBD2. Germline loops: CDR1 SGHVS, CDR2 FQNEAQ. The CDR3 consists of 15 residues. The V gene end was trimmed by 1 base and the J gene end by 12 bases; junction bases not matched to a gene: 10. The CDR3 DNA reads TGTGCCAGCAGCTTAGGGGCGGGAGGGCCGCTGGGGCAGTTCTTC. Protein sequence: CASSLGAGGPLGQFF.

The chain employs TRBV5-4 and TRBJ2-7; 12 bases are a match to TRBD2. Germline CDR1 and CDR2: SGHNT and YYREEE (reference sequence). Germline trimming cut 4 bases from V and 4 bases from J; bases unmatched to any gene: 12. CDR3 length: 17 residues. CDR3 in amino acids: CASSRGASGRALYEQYF. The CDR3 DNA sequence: TGTGCCAGCAGCAGAGGGGCTAGCGGGAGGGCCTTGTACGAGCAGTACTTC.

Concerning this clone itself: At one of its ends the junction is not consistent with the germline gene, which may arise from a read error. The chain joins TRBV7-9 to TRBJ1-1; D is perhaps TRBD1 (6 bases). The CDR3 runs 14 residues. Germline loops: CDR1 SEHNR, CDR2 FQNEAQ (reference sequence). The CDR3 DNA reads TGTGCCAGCACCTTAGGGGACATGAACACTGAAGCTTTCTTT. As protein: CASTLGDMNTEAFF.

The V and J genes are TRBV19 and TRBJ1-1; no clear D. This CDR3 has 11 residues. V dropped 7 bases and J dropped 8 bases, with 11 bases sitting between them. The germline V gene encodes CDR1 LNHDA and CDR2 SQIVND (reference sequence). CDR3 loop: CASTFGREAFF. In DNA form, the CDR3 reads TGTGCCAGTACGTTCGGACGAGAAGCTTTCTTT.

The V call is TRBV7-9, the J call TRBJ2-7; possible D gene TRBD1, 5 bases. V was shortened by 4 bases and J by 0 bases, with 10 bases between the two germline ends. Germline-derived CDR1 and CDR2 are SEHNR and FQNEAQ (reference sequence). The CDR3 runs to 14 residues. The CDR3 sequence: CASSSQGSSYEQYF. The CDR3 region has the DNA TGTGCCAGCAGCTCTCAGGGATCCTCCTACGAGCAGTACTTC.

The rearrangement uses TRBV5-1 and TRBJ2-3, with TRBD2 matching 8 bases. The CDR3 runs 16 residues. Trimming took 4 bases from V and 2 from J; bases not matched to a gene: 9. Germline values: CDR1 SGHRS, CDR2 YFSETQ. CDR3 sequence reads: CASSPEGSGVTDTQYF. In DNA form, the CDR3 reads TGCGCCAGCAGCCCGGAGGGTAGCGGGGTCACAGATACGCAGTATTTT.

The CDR3, as DNA: TGTGCCACCAGCAGGGAGGACACCGGGGAGCTGTTTTTT. This encodes CATSREDTGELFF. The gene calls are TRBV15 and TRBJ2-2; the D gene is possibly TRBD2 (5 bases). V was shortened by 3 bases and J by 3 bases, with 5 bases between the two germline ends. Germline V gene lookup returns CDR1 LNHNV and CDR2 YYDKDF (reference sequence). This CDR3 has 13 residues.

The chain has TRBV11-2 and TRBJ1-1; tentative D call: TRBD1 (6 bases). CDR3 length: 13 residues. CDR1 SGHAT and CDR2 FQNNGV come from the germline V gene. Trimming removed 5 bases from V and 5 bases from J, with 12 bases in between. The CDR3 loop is CASSPRRGTEAFF. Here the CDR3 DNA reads TGTGCCAGCAGCCCCCGAAGGGGGACTGAAGCTTTCTTT.

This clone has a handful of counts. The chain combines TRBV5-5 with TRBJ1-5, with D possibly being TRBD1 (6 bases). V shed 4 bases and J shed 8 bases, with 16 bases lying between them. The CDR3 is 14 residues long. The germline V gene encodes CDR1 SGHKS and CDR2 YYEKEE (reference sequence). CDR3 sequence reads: CASSRGHPPEPQHF. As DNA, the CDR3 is TGTGCCAGCAGCCGGGGACACCCCCCGGAGCCCCAGCATTTT.

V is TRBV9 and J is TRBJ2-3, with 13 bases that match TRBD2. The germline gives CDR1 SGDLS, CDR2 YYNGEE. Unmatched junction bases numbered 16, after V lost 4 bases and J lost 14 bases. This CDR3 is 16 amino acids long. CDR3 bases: TGTGCCAGCAGCCGAGGAAGACGGACTAGCGGGAGAACGTTGTATTTT. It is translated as CASSRGRRTSGRTLYF.

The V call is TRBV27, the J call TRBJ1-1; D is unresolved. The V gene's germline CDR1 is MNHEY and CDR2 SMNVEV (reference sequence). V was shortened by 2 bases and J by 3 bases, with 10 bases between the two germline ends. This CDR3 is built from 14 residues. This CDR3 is CASSLLGRDTEAFF. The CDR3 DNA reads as TGTGCCAGCAGTTTACTGGGGAGGGACACTGAAGCTTTCTTT.